This TCR beta chain came from a study of blood T cell repertoires in COVID-19. Whole-study context: The study drew acute and convalescent COVID-19 samples from the United States, Italy and Spain. The analysed material was cDNA or gDNA that came from T cells, B-cell-depleted T cells, or PBMCs.

Trimming stripped 4 bases from V and 8 bases from J, with 26 bases between. Germline V gives CDR1 LNHDA, CDR2 SQIVND (reference sequence). This CDR3 spans 17 amino acids. In the original workflow: Nucleated cell counts were estimated from reference gene primer amplification. Profiled with immunoSEQ multiplex PCR; TCRdb holds only in-frame clones, not every one. The DNA was the basis for D and trimming; V, J and clone size are from that table. Among a few hundred thousand clones, around 85% were seen once, and the ten largest hold roughly 3.6%. This chain links TRBV19 with TRBJ1-1; possible D gene TRBD1, 6 bases. Sequencing was performed on peripheral blood. The receptor was derived from a woman between 18 and 29 years old with acute or convalescent COVID-19. The CDR3 nucleotides are TGTGCCAGTAGTACCAACCCAGGGGAATGGGACCCAACCGAAGCTTTCTTT. This codes for CASSTNPGEWDPTEAFF.